Listed here are 17 T cell receptor beta chains from one sample, sequenced in a study of T cell changes during pregnancy in multiple sclerosis. Measured with immunoSEQ multiplex PCR; TCRdb has only the in-frame clones, and not every one. The sample yields tens of thousands of clones, roughly 90% seen once. This specimen was peripheral blood, taken after pregnancy. The receptor source for this set is a female donor in good health, enrolled as a control in a pregnancy study.

The V and J genes are TRBV28 and TRBJ2-7, with a possible D match to TRBD2 (5 bases). The CDR3 has 13 residues. The V end was cut by 6 bases, the J end by 0 bases, with 9 bases between. Per the germline V gene, CDR1 is MDHEN and CDR2 is SYDVKM. The CDR3 sequence is CASSPGFSYEQYF. CDR3 DNA sequence: TGTGCCAGCAGCCCGGGATTCTCCTACGAGCAGTACTTC. Variable domain in full (rest from reference TRBV28 and TRBJ2-7): DVKVTQSSRYLVKRTGEKVFLECVQDMDHENMFWYRQDPGLGLRLIYFSYDVKMKEKGDIPEGYSVSREKKERFSLILESASTNQTSMYLCASSPGFSYEQYFGPGTRLTVT.

The chain employs TRBV6-5 and TRBJ2-7; 9 nucleotides agree with TRBD2. The ends lost 2 bases at V and 3 bases at J; junction bases unmatched: 8. The CDR3 has 16 amino acids. CDR1 and CDR2 from the germline V gene are MNHEY and SVGAGI. Here the CDR3 reads CASSYGLAGLHYEQYF. CDR3 DNA sequence: TGTGCCAGCAGTTACGGGCTAGCGGGATTGCACTACGAGCAGTACTTC.

V is TRBV29-1 and J is TRBJ2-3, with 8 bases identical to TRBD1. Germline V gene data show CDR1 as SQVTM and CDR2 as ANQGSEA. The CDR3 length is 14 residues. Losses at the gene ends were 4 bases for V and 6 bases for J; bases not matched to a gene: 9. CDR3 in amino acids: CSVASDRDADTQYF. The DNA of the CDR3 is TGCAGCGTTGCATCGGACAGGGATGCGGATACGCAGTATTTT.

J is TRBJ2-2 and V is TRBV5-1, with D possibly TRBD1 on 6 matching bases. The CDR3 loop spans 13 amino acids. V lost 2 bases and J 5 bases, leaving 7 bases between the germline ends. CDR1 is SGHRS and CDR2 is YFSETQ in the germline V gene. The CDR3 region is CASSLTGTGELFF. The CDR3, as DNA: TGCGCCAGCAGCTTAACAGGGACCGGGGAGCTGTTTTTT.

V is TRBV7-6 and J is TRBJ2-1; 10 bases map to TRBD2. V lost 5 bases to trimming and J lost 5 bases; unmatched junction nucleotides: 3. The length of the CDR3 is 14 residues. In germline, CDR1 is SGHVS, CDR2 FNYEAQ. Here the CDR3 reads CASSLSGRDNEQFF. The CDR3 DNA reads TGTGCCAGCAGCCTGAGCGGGAGGGACAATGAGCAGTTCTTC.

The sample holds a few counts of this clone. The chain combines TRBV9 with TRBJ2-5, with 8 bases that match TRBD1. Germline V gene lookup returns CDR1 SGDLS and CDR2 YYNGEE. This CDR3 is 15 amino acids long. Unmatched junction bases numbered 7, after V lost 1 base and J lost 5 bases. CDR3: CASSVSGTGRETQYF. The CDR3 DNA reads TGTGCCAGCAGCGTATCCGGGACAGGACGGGAGACCCAGTACTTC.

The V gene is TRBV10-1, the J gene TRBJ2-3; 10 nucleotides match TRBD2. The CDR3 covers 17 residues. V lost 4 bases to trimming and J lost 0 bases; unmatched junction nucleotides: 7. Germline V gene data show CDR1 as WNHNN and CDR2 as SYGVQD (reference sequence). The CDR3 DNA reads TGCGCCAGCAGTGCCGCTAGCGGGGGATCTAGCACAGATACGCAGTATTTT. This translates into CASSAASGGSSTDTQYF.

The chain carries TRBV11-2 and TRBJ2-1, with 10 bases matching TRBD2. J gave up 5 bases and V 5 bases, and 6 bases lay outside the gene matches. The CDR3 runs to 15 residues. Germline CDR1 and CDR2: SGHAT and FQNNGV. The CDR3 is CASSLGLATNNEQFF. CDR3 coding DNA: TGTGCCAGCAGCCTGGGACTAGCGACCAACAATGAGCAGTTCTTC.

The J gene is TRBJ2-5, the V gene TRBV7-8; no clear D. The CDR3 totals 13 residues. The V end was cut by 4 bases, the J end by 4 bases, with 10 bases between. From germline, CDR1 is SGHVS and CDR2 FQNEAQ. In DNA form, the CDR3 reads TGTGCCAGCAGCTCCCTTCTAGGAGAGACCCAGTACTTC. Its protein is CASSSLLGETQYF.

The genes are TRBV5-4 and TRBJ2-1; D ambiguous. The germline V and J ends were trimmed by 4 bases and 2 bases, with 7 bases remaining between them. This CDR3 is built from 13 residues. The germline CDR1 and CDR2 sequences are SGHNT and YYREEE (reference sequence). CDR3 bases: TGTGCCAGCAGCCCCTCGGCCTACAATGAGCAGTTCTTC. Its translation is CASSPSAYNEQFF.

This clone was detected once. The V call is TRBV27, the J call TRBJ2-5, with 12 bases fitting TRBD2. Trimming at V came to 5 bases and at J to 3 bases, leaving 4 bases not matched to a gene. The CDR3 extends over 15 amino acids. Germline CDR1 MNHEY, CDR2 SMNVEV (reference sequence). The CDR3 here is CASSPLAGGEETQYF. The CDR3, as DNA: TGTGCCAGCAGTCCCCTAGCGGGGGGGGAAGAGACCCAGTACTTC.

The chain carries TRBV2 and TRBJ2-5; D not resolved. The CDR3 has 11 residues. Trimming left V 5 bases short and J 5 bases short, with 6 bases between. Germline values: CDR1 SNHLY, CDR2 FYNNEI. Written as DNA, the CDR3 is TGTGCCAGCAGTCCCGCGGAGACCCAGTACTTC. Amino acid sequence: CASSPAETQYF.

The rearrangement joins TRBV2 to TRBJ2-5, with 7 bases identical to TRBD2. V was clipped by 2 bases and J by 5 bases; unmatched bases: 11. The germline V gene encodes CDR1 SNHLY and CDR2 FYNNEI. This CDR3 has 16 residues. The CDR3 protein is CASSEFGTGRTETQYF. CDR3 nucleotide sequence: TGTGCCAGCAGTGAATTCGGGACCGGGAGGACGGAGACCCAGTACTTC.

The V and J genes are TRBV7-9 and TRBJ1-5; possibly TRBD1 for D (6 bases). The CDR3 length is 16 residues. Trimming took off 6 bases at V and 4 bases at J, with 19 bases between the two ends. In germline, CDR1 is SEHNR, CDR2 FQNEAQ (reference sequence). The CDR3 sequence is CASRCKGGEGNQPQHF. In DNA, the CDR3 is TGTGCCAGCAGATGTAAAGGGGGGGAGGGGAATCAGCCCCAGCATTTT. Together with reference TRBV7-9 and TRBJ1-5, the CDR3 gives the full variable domain: DTGVSQNPRHKITKRGQNVTFRCDPISEHNRLYWYRQTLGQGPEFLTYFQNEAQLEKSRLLSDRFSAERPKGSFSTLEIQRTEQGDSAMYLCASRCKGGEGNQPQHFGDGTRLSIL.

The gene calls are TRBV29-1 and TRBJ2-7, with D perhaps TRBD1 (6 bases). Deletions cut 1 base from V and 5 bases from J, with 12 bases between. The CDR3 length is 13 residues. The V gene's germline CDR1 is SQVTM and CDR2 ANQGSEA. CDR3 sequence reads: CSVEGRGSNEQYF. CDR3 nucleotide sequence: TGCAGCGTTGAAGGCAGGGGTAGCAACGAGCAGTACTTC.

The rearrangement uses TRBV19 and TRBJ2-3; 8 bases are shared with TRBD1. The J segment lost 3 bases and the V segment lost 6 bases, leaving 8 bases of the junction unmatched. Germline CDR1 LNHDA, CDR2 SQIVND (reference sequence). The length of the CDR3 is 15 residues. The chain's CDR3 is CASRDPGGSTDTQYF. The CDR3 DNA reads TGTGCCAGTAGAGACCCAGGGGGCAGTACAGATACGCAGTATTTT.

J is TRBJ2-1 and V is TRBV18; 12 bases agree with TRBD1. The CDR3 length is 15 residues. The V segment lost 2 bases and the J segment 8 bases; nucleotides outside the gene matches: 4. Germline V gene data show CDR1 as KGHSH and CDR2 as LQKENI. CDR3 loop: CASSPGGTGGDEQFF. The CDR3 DNA reads as TGTGCCAGCTCACCAGGTGGGACAGGGGGCGATGAGCAGTTCTTC.